These 3 T cell receptor beta chains originate from one sample sequenced in a study of T cell repertoires in cytomegalovirus infection. Antigens for these TCRs are unknown. TCRdb re-derived calls from the reads in MiXCR, one entry per CDR3 protein. This sample has about 570,000 distinct CDR3 sequences, with just under 40% found just once. Sequenced material: cultured PBMCs, taken from culture after CMV antigen stimulation. Receptors were obtained from a human donor in good health (CMV status not recorded). Some clones in this sample may be carry-over from other donors' samples.

The genes are TRBV12-3 or TRBV12-4 and TRBJ1-5; 11 positions match TRBD1. This CDR3 comprises 16 residues. V trimming: 4 bases; J trimming: 4 bases; junction bases outside the gene matches: 6. The CDR3 loop is CASSSAGTGGNQPQHF. The CDR3 coding sequence is TGTGCCAGCAGTTCAGCCGGGACAGGGGGGAATCAGCCCCAGCATTTT.

The rearrangement joins TRBV7-2 to TRBJ2-1, with D perhaps matching TRBD2 (6 bases). There are 14 residues in the CDR3. Germline-derived CDR1 and CDR2 are SGHTA and FQGNSA. V was cut by 3 bases and J by 5 bases, with 11 bases left in between. The CDR3 nucleotides read TGTGCCAGCAGCTTGGGGACTGCAGACAATGAGCAGTTCTTC. Translated: CASSLGTADNEQFF.

This chain connects TRBV29-1 to TRBJ1-4; the match to TRBD1 covers 12 bases. The CDR3 consists of 13 residues. Per germline, CDR1 SQVTM and CDR2 ANQGSEA. The V segment lost 6 bases and the J segment 7 bases; nucleotides outside the gene matches: 3. The CDR3 loop reads CSVGTGGGEKLFF. CDR3 nucleotide sequence: TGCAGCGTCGGGACAGGGGGCGGTGAAAAACTGTTTTTT.